The 3 T cell receptor beta chains in this list originate from one sample, sequenced in a study of T cell responses to AZD1222 COVID-19 vaccine. The protocol was immunoSEQ multiplex PCR, while the TCRdb copy is restricted to in-frame clones and leaves out a portion. This table has tens of thousands of clones, about nine tenths appearing once. The specimen was peripheral blood, collected on day 0 of AZD1222 vaccination. The receptors shown here come from an adult in good health.

This clone was detected once. V gene TRBV4-1 combines with J gene TRBJ2-1; D perhaps matches TRBD2 (5 bases). The length of the CDR3 is 15 residues. Germline assignment: CDR1 MGHRA and CDR2 YSYEKL. V was clipped by 5 bases and J by 6 bases, with 17 bases between them. The chain's CDR3 is CASSFRVEGRNEQFF. The CDR3 nucleotides read TGCGCCAGCAGCTTTCGTGTTGAGGGTCGCAATGAGCAGTTCTTC.

A remark on this clone: Other DNA sequences in this specimen translate into the identical CDR3. This chain joins TRBV7-3 and TRBJ1-2; the D gene is possibly TRBD1 (6 bases). The germline gives CDR1 SGHTA, CDR2 FQGTGA. The CDR3 is 13 amino acids. V was shortened by 5 bases and J by 2 bases, with 9 bases between the two germline ends. The CDR3 region is CASSPGQNYGYTF. The CDR3 region has the DNA TGTGCCAGCAGCCCGGGACAAAACTATGGCTACACCTTC.

The V and J genes are TRBV5-4 and TRBJ2-5; D is perhaps TRBD1 or TRBD2 (5 bases each). The germline gives CDR1 SGHNT, CDR2 YYREEE (reference sequence). The V end was cut by 4 bases, the J end by 3 bases, with 22 bases between. CDR3 size: 17 residues. DNA for the CDR3: TGTGCCAGCAGCCTAAGAGAGGGGCTGGTGGTAAAAGAGACCCAGTACTTC. Protein sequence: CASSLREGLVVKETQYF.